This TCR beta chain stems from a study of blood T cell repertoires in COVID-19. At the level of the study: T cells, B-cell-depleted T cells, or PBMCs supplied cDNA or gDNA.

Germline values: CDR1 MDHEN, CDR2 SYDVKM. Trimming removed 8 bases at V and 2 bases at J, with 13 bases between. CDR3 length: 13 residues. Per the authors' pipeline: Quantification of nucleated cells was approximated via reference gene primer amplification. The method was immunoSEQ multiplex PCR; TCRdb's version includes in-frame clones alone and lacks a portion of them. That table furnishes V, J and clone size, whereas the DNA furnished D and trimming. The data show 300,000 to 400,000 clones, 85% to 90% seen once. The chain uses TRBV28 and TRBJ2-7, with D perhaps matching TRBD1 (5 bases). The sequenced material came from peripheral blood. The source of this sequence is a woman aged 45-65 years with active or convalescent COVID-19. The CDR3 reads CASVSSTAYEQYF. The CDR3 DNA reads TGTGCCAGCGTATCCTCGACAGCCTACGAGCAGTACTTC.